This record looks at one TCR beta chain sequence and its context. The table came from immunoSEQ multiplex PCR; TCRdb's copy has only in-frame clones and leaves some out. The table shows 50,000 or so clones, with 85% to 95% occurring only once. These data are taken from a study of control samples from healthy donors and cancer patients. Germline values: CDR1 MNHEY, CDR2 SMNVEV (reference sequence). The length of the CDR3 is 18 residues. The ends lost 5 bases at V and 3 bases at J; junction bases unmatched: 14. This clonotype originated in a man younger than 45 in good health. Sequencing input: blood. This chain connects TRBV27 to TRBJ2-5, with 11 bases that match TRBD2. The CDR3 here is CASSMTGVRSGREETQYF. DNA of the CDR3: TGTGCCAGCAGTATGACAGGGGTCCGTAGCGGGAGGGAAGAGACCCAGTACTTC.